What follows describes a single T cell receptor beta chain. What it recognizes is unknown. With 5 bases removed from V and 2 bases from J, the gap between germline ends came to 6 bases. The CDR3 has 12 residues. Germline V lookup: CDR1 SEHNR, CDR2 FQNEAQ (reference sequence). The data belong to a study of neoadjuvant nivolumab and ipilimumab in lung cancer. Background on the study: Patients got nivolumab 3 mg/kg on days 1, 15 and 29; combination added ipilimumab 1 mg/kg day 1. The study, taken as a whole, reports: Only two of four nivolumab-treated tumors gained richness and clonality by surgery. TCR clonality did not significantly correlate with pathologic tumor regression. Resected-tumor TCR richness correlated positively with pretherapy blood richness.

Using immunoSEQ multiplex PCR, the repertoire was profiled, and TCRdb retains in-frame clones only, with some absent. This table holds some 9,100 clones, around 77% found once. The origin of this receptor is an adult with non-small cell lung cancer. The starting material was tumor tissue, obtained after neoadjuvant nivolumab, alone or with ipilimumab, at or shortly before surgery. V and J are TRBV7-9 and TRBJ1-1; D remains unclear. The CDR3 DNA sequence: TGTGCCAGCAGCCAGGTTAACACTGAAGCTTTCTTT. Translated, it gives CASSQVNTEAFF.